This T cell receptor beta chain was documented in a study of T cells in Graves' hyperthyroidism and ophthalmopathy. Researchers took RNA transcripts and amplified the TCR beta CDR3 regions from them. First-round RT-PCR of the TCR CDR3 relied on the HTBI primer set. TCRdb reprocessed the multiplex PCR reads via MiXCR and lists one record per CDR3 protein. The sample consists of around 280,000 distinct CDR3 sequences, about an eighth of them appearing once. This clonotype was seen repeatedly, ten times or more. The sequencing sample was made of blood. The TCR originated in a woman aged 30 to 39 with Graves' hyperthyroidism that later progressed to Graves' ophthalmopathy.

CDR3 bases: TGTGCCAGCAGCACGGGACAGGGTAACGAAAAACTGTTTTTT. It is translated as CASSTGQGNEKLFF. V usage is TRBV13 and J usage is TRBJ1-4; 9 bases match TRBD1. The CDR3 consists of 14 residues. The germline CDR1 and CDR2 sequences are PRHDT and FYEKMQ (reference sequence). V was clipped by 5 bases and J by 8 bases; unmatched bases: 6.